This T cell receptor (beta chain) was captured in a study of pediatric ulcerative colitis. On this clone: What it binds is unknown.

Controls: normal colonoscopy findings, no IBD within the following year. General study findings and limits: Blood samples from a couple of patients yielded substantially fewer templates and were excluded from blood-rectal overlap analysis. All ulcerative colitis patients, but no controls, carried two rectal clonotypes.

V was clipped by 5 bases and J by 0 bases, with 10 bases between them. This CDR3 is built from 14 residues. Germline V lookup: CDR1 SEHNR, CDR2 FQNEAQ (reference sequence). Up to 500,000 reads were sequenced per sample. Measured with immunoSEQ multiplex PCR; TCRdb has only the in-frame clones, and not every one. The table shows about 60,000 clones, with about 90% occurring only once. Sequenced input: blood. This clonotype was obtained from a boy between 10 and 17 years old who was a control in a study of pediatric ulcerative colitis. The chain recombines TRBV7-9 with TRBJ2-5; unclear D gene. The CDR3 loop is CASSADTDQETQYF. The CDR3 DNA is TGTGCCAGCAGCGCAGACACCGACCAAGAGACCCAGTACTTC.